The entry below describes one TCR beta chain. Which antigen it targets is not known. Base-call qualities are not available, and no considerably larger clone is one nucleotide away. This sample was included in a study of T cells after yellow fever vaccination (dated by TCRdb to between 2018 and 2021). Regarding the research as a whole: Libraries from fractions with low cell numbers were prepared with the SMART-Seq v4 Ultra Low Input RNA kit. Blood was collected at multiple timepoints before and after primary and secondary immunization, and bulk PBMC replicates and cell subsets were isolated. The cohort comprised two healthy male donors, one aged 18 to 30 and one aged 30 to 39 years. Bulk TCR alpha and beta repertoires were sequenced longitudinally to track T-cell clones before and after primary and booster YFV17D yellow fever vaccination. The paper as a whole reports these results and caveats: A small share of clonotypes was detected in both CD4 and CD8 compartments, with the overlap likely arising from convergent recombination. Compared with the primary T-cell response, the secondary T-cell response was faster but weaker, reaching its peak on day 5 rather than on day 15. Because abundant contaminating clonotypes from the bulk population could be contained in FACS-sorted repertoires, computational filtering was required. After the booster, most of the clones that had expanded following primary vaccination were detected again (around 95% of CD4 and around 90% of CD8), which suggests that memory was broadly maintained. Only a couple of donors were included in the study, so the extent to which the findings can be generalized is limited.

The run used an Illumina NovaSeq 6000. TCR cDNA was made using 5'RACE template switching, a step that added a universal primer site and unique molecular identifiers. Priming for cDNA synthesis came from both the TCR alpha and TCR beta constant segments. Two PCR steps were used to amplify libraries, with sample barcodes and sequencing adapters being added in the second step. Sequencing of libraries was done on Illumina HiSeq 2500 (2x100 bp) or NovaSeq (2x150 bp). The authors processed their data as follows. Reads were demultiplexed and collapsed into UMI consensus sequences with MIGEC, and V(D)J alignment was performed with MiXCR. Vaccine-responding clonotypes were defined with edgeR using replicate PBMC samples, requiring FDR below 0.01 and a log2 fold change above 5 up to day 15. Bulk clonotypes were assigned CD4 or CD8 identity according to which sequenced CD4 or CD8 repertoire held them at higher abundance. TCRdb trimmed the raw reads at Q25, called clones with MiXCR and kept productive beta chains. Rows are unified per CDR3 protein, each entry keeping the most common DNA and genes. The V and J calls and clone size are TCRdb's, not the authors'. The sample profile shows 100,000 to 150,000 distinct CDR3 sequences; around 15% of them were found once. Of the sample, about 42% falls within the top ten clones.

The intended sense of this specimen's treatment or condition label: live attenuated yellow fever vaccine strain. PBMCs were isolated from peripheral blood using a standard Ficoll-Paque protocol. Dynabeads CD4 and CD8 positive selection kits were used to isolate the CD4 and CD8 T-cell fractions. TriZol was used to extract RNA from bulk PBMCs, from CD4 and CD8 fractions, and from dextramer-positive and dextramer-negative fractions. CDR1 and CDR2, looked up from the germline V gene, are SGHRS and YFSETQ. The CDR3, from cysteine to phenylalanine, totals 14 residues. This entry keeps only the CDR3 DNA: 42 bases, framed from base 1. V lost 2 bases and J lost 6 bases, and the count of bases not matched to a germline gene is 5.

The TCR sequence derives from a man between 18 and 35 years old who received the YFV17D yellow fever vaccine. The chain uses TRBV5-1 and TRBJ1-1, with 9 bases in between that match TRBD1. The sequencing used CD8+ T cells sorted from PBMCs, collected 5 days after the yellow fever booster vaccination. The CDR3 protein is CASSFTGTGPEAFF. The DNA sequence reads TGCGCCAGCAGCTTTACCGGGACAGGGCCTGAAGCTTTCTTT.